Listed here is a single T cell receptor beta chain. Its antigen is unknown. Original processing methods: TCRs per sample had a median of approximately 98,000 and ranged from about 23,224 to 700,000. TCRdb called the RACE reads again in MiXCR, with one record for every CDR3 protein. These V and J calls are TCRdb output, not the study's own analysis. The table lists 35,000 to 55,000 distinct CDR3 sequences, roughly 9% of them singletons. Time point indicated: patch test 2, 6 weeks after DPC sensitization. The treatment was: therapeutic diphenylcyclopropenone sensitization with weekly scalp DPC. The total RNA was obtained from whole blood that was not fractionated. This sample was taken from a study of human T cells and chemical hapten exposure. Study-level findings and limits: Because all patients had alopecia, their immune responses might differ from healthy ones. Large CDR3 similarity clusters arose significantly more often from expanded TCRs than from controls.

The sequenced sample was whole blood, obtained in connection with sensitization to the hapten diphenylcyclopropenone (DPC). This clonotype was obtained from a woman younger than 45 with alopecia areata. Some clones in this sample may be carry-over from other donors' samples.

The DNA for the CDR3 is TGTGCCAGCAGTTTCTTGGCGGGGCCCCCCGGGACCCAGTACTTC. Its protein is CASSFLAGPPGTQYF. The genes are TRBV28 and TRBJ2-5, with D possibly being TRBD2 (6 bases). The ends were cut back, 3 bases at V and 7 bases at J, with 18 bases in the middle. The CDR3 runs to 15 residues. The germline gives CDR1 MDHEN, CDR2 SYDVKM.